Each of the 20 T cell receptor beta chains below was sequenced from the same sample in a study of shared clonotypes between healthy human individuals. Libraries were prepared by immunoSEQ multiplex PCR; TCRdb keeps only in-frame clonotypes and omits some of them. This table has approximately 2.1 million clones, 90% to 95% appearing once. What was sequenced was naive CD4+ T cells from PBMCs. Subset described: CD45RA+ positively selected. The receptors come from a man aged 18-30 years in good health. Some clones in this sample may be carry-over from other donors' samples.

The V and J genes are TRBV27 and TRBJ2-7, with D possibly matching TRBD2 (5 bases). Germline loops: CDR1 MNHEY, CDR2 SMNVEV (reference sequence). The CDR3 is made up of 15 amino acids. Trimming removed 3 bases from V and 2 bases from J, with 14 bases in between. This CDR3 is CASSFLGLETYEQYF. The CDR3 bases are TGTGCCAGCAGTTTCCTCGGACTTGAGACCTACGAGCAGTACTTC.

The sample holds one count of this clone. J is TRBJ2-2 and V is TRBV6-5; the D is unclear. V was pared by 0 bases and J by 6 bases, with 11 bases between. The CDR3 runs to 15 residues. The germline V gene has CDR1 MNHEY and CDR2 SVGAGI. The CDR3 DNA follows: TGTGCCAGCAGTTACTCGATCGGCGAGGCCGGGGAGCTGTTTTTT. As protein: CASSYSIGEAGELFF.

The sample holds a few counts of this clone. The chain employs TRBV18 and TRBJ1-2; no definite D call. The germline V gene has CDR1 KGHSH and CDR2 LQKENI. The CDR3 covers 12 residues. The ends were cut back, 6 bases at V and 0 bases at J, with 5 bases in the middle. In DNA, the CDR3 is TGTGCCAGCTCTGTAACTAACTATGGCTACACCTTC. This encodes CASSVTNYGYTF.

The chain joins TRBV9 to TRBJ1-2; perhaps TRBD1 as D (6 bases). Germline CDR1 and CDR2: SGDLS and YYNGEE. The CDR3 loop spans 13 amino acids. V was shortened by 5 bases and J by 8 bases, with 16 bases between the two germline ends. The CDR3 loop reads CASRSAGRGGYTF. Written as DNA, the CDR3 is TGTGCCAGCAGGTCGGCGGGCAGGGGCGGCTACACCTTC.

The chain couples TRBV7-3 to TRBJ1-1; D is possibly TRBD1 (5 bases). Between the trimmed V and J ends, which lost 2 bases and 0 bases, there was a span of 10 bases. The germline CDR1 and CDR2 sequences are SGHTA and FQGTGA. The CDR3 length is 15 residues. The CDR3, as DNA: TGTGCCAGCAGCTTATCGGGGACCATGAACACTGAAGCTTTCTTT. Residues: CASSLSGTMNTEAFF. Variable domain in full (rest from reference TRBV7-3 and TRBJ1-1): GAGVSQTPSNKVTEKGKYVELRCDPISGHTALYWYRQSLGQGPEFLIYFQGTGAADDSGLPNDRFFAVRPEGSVSTLKIQRTERGDSAVYLCASSLSGTMNTEAFFGQGTRLTVV.

The V and J genes are TRBV7-9 and TRBJ2-7; perhaps TRBD1 as D (5 bases). Germline CDR1 reads SEHNR; CDR2 reads FQNEAQ (reference sequence). Trimming took off 5 bases at V and 4 bases at J, with 9 bases between the two ends. CDR3 length: 12 amino acids. The CDR3: CASSRGTYEQYF. CDR3 nucleotides: TGTGCCAGCAGCAGGGGAACTTACGAGCAGTACTTC.

V and J are TRBV13 and TRBJ2-2; perhaps TRBD2 as D (7 bases). This CDR3 is 19 amino acids long. Germline values: CDR1 PRHDT, CDR2 FYEKMQ (reference sequence). V was cut by 0 bases and J by 1 base, with 18 bases left in between. The CDR3 is CASSLGWGASGRNTGELFF. CDR3 DNA sequence: TGTGCCAGCAGCTTAGGCTGGGGGGCTAGCGGAAGGAACACCGGGGAGCTGTTTTTT. The whole variable domain, remainder taken from reference TRBV13 and TRBJ2-2, is AAGVIQSPRHLIKEKRETATLKCYPIPRHDTVYWYQQGPGQDPQFLISFYEKMQSDKGSIPDRFSAQQFSDYHSELNMSSLELGDSALYFCASSLGWGASGRNTGELFFGEGSRLTVL.

V is TRBV6-6 and J is TRBJ1-2, with D unresolved. The V end was cut by 0 bases, the J end by 7 bases, with 18 bases between. The germline CDR1 and CDR2 sequences are MNHNY and SVGAGI (reference sequence). The CDR3 covers 16 residues. CDR3 in amino acids: CASSYSTLGFSAGYTF. CDR3 nucleotides: TGTGCCAGCAGTTACTCGACCCTCGGGTTCTCTGCTGGCTACACCTTC.

V usage is TRBV29-1 and J usage is TRBJ1-2; 8 bases map to TRBD1. Germline values: CDR1 SQVTM, CDR2 ANQGSEA. There are 14 residues in the CDR3. Germline trimming cut 4 bases from V and 2 bases from J; bases unmatched to any gene: 6. CDR3 bases: TGCAGCGTTGCCCTAGGACAGGGAAACTATGGCTACACCTTC. This gives the protein CSVALGQGNYGYTF.

A word on this clone: Compared with germline, one end of the junction differs, possibly owing to a read error. The gene calls are TRBV14 and TRBJ2-7; the D is unclear. The CDR3 consists of 16 residues. The germline V gene encodes CDR1 SGHDN and CDR2 FVKESK. The CDR3 DNA is TGTGCCAGCAGCCAAGATTATGTCTTTGGGGTCCTAGATGCACACTTC. The encoded protein is CASSQDYVFGVLDAHF.

The chain joins TRBV6-5 to TRBJ2-1; 9 bases agree with TRBD1. CDR3 size: 15 residues. Germline V lookup: CDR1 MNHEY, CDR2 SVGAGI. V shed 2 bases and J 6 bases; nucleotides not matched to a gene: 5. The CDR3: CASSYPSTGGNEQFF. In nucleotides, the CDR3 is TGTGCCAGCAGTTACCCCTCGACAGGGGGCAATGAGCAGTTCTTC.

The chain links TRBV14 to TRBJ2-1; maybe TRBD1 (6 bases). Trimming shortened V by 3 bases and J by 8 bases, and 17 bases separated the two germline ends. The V gene's germline CDR1 is SGHDN and CDR2 FVKESK. This CDR3 has 15 residues. The CDR3 reads CASSQTGLARDEQFF. The CDR3 coding sequence is TGTGCCAGCAGCCAGACAGGATTGGCGAGGGATGAGCAGTTCTTC.

In this sample, this clone turned up once. The chain couples TRBV7-9 to TRBJ1-4; 7 nucleotides line up with TRBD1. Germline values: CDR1 SEHNR, CDR2 FQNEAQ (reference sequence). There are 15 residues in the CDR3. The ends lost 5 bases at V and 7 bases at J; junction bases unmatched: 10. CDR3 bases: TGTGCCAGCAGCACATACAGGGGAGTGTCTGAAAAACTGTTTTTT. This translates into CASSTYRGVSEKLFF.

The V call is TRBV28, the J call TRBJ2-1; D is perhaps TRBD1 (6 bases). Germline CDR1 MDHEN, CDR2 SYDVKM. This CDR3 has 14 amino acids. Trimming left V 10 bases short and J 7 bases short, with 20 bases between. Here the CDR3 reads CATWGRGNRNEQFF. The CDR3 bases are TGTGCCACCTGGGGCAGGGGTAACCGTAATGAGCAGTTCTTC.

This clone has only one observation. This sequence joins TRBV5-1 and TRBJ2-7; D unresolved. There are 14 residues in the CDR3. V shed 0 bases and J shed 3 bases, with 10 bases lying between them. Germline CDR1 reads SGHRS; CDR2 reads YFSETQ. The CDR3 bases are TGCGCCAGCAGCTTGGCGTTGCAGATCTACGAGCAGTACTTC. It codes for CASSLALQIYEQYF.

On this clone itself: Other DNA sequences in this specimen translate into the identical CDR3. This chain links TRBV10-3 with TRBJ1-4; D gene ambiguous. This CDR3 is 12 amino acids long. CDR1 is ENHRY, CDR2 SYGVKD, per germline. The V end was cut by 6 bases, the J end by 5 bases, with 7 bases between. The CDR3 nucleotides read TGTGCCATCAGCCGGGGAAATGAAAAACTGTTTTTT. The encoded protein is CAISRGNEKLFF.

The genes are TRBV28 and TRBJ2-1; possibly TRBD2 for D (5 bases). The CDR3 runs to 14 residues. The V end lost 5 bases, the J end lost 4 bases, and 12 bases lay between the germline ends. Germline-derived CDR1 and CDR2 are MDHEN and SYDVKM. The CDR3 reads CASSTRAPYNEQFF. The CDR3 DNA is TGTGCCAGCAGTACTAGAGCCCCGTACAATGAGCAGTTCTTC.

This clone showed up just once. The rearrangement links TRBV28 to TRBJ1-5; 8 bases are a match to TRBD1. V was pared by 5 bases and J by 2 bases, with 5 bases of the junction left unmatched. The CDR3 totals 15 residues. Germline V lookup: CDR1 MDHEN, CDR2 SYDVKM. The CDR3 reads CASSGTDRGNQPQHF. CDR3 DNA: TGTGCCAGCAGTGGTACGGACAGGGGCAATCAGCCCCAGCATTTT.

This clone appeared a single time. This chain links TRBV5-8 with TRBJ2-6; 7 positions agree with TRBD1. This CDR3 is built from 20 residues. V was pared by 5 bases and J by 0 bases, with 17 bases of the junction left unmatched. The germline gives CDR1 SGHTS, CDR2 YDEGEE. The DNA of the CDR3 is TGTGCCAGCAGTCAGGGGTTACTGACAGGGATGAACTCTGGGGCCAACGTCCTGACTTTC. This encodes CASSQGLLTGMNSGANVLTF.

The chain couples TRBV6-5 to TRBJ1-2; 7 positions match TRBD1. CDR3 length: 13 amino acids. Trimming at V came to 7 bases and at J to 2 bases, leaving 4 bases not matched to a gene. The germline V gene encodes CDR1 MNHEY and CDR2 SVGAGI. CDR3 loop: CASTQTGNYGYTF. The CDR3, as DNA: TGTGCCAGCACCCAGACAGGGAACTATGGCTACACCTTC.